The clone carrying this T cell receptor beta chain showed up just once. The table came from immunoSEQ multiplex PCR; TCRdb's copy has only in-frame clones and leaves some out. The sample holds roughly 64,000 clones, 80% to 95% seen once. This CDR3 is 16 amino acids long. Germline CDR1 is SGHDN and CDR2 is FVKESK. Unmatched junction bases numbered 3, after V lost 1 base and J lost 0 bases. This sample is part of a study of T cell changes during pregnancy in multiple sclerosis. The chain joins TRBV14 to TRBJ2-1; 7 nucleotides align to TRBD2. This clonotype was sampled from a female donor with multiple sclerosis, enrolled in a pregnancy study. The specimen was peripheral blood, collected in the second trimester of pregnancy. This chain's CDR3 is CASSQVGGSSYNEQFF. The CDR3 DNA is TGTGCCAGCAGCCAAGTTGGCGGGAGCTCCTACAATGAGCAGTTCTTC.